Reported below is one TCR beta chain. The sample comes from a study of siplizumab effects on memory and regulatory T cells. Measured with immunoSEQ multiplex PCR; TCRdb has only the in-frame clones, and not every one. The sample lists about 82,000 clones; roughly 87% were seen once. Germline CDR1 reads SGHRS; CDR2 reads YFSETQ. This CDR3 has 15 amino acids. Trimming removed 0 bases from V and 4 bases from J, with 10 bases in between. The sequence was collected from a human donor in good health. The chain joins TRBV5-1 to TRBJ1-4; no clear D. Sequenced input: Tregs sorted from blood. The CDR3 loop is CASSLAAGVNEKLFF. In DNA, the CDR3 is TGCGCCAGCAGCTTGGCTGCCGGGGTTAATGAAAAACTGTTTTTT.